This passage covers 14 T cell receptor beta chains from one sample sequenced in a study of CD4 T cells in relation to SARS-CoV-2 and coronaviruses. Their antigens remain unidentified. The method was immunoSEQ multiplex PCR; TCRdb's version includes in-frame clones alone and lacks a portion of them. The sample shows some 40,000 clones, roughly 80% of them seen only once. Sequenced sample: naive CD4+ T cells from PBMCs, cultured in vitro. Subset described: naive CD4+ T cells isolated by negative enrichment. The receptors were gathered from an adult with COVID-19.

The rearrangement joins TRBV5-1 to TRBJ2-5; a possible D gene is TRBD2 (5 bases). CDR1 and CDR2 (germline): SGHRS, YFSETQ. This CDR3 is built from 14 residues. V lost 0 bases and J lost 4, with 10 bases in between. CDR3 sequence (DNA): TGCGCCAGCAGCTTGGAGGCCAGCGGAGAGACCCAGTACTTC. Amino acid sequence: CASSLEASGETQYF. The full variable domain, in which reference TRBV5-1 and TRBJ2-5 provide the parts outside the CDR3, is KAGVTQTPRYLIKTRGQQVTLSCSPISGHRSVSWYQQTPGQGLQFLFEYFSETQRNKGNFPGRFSGRQFSNSRSEMNVSTLELGDSALYLCASSLEASGETQYFGPGTRLLVL.

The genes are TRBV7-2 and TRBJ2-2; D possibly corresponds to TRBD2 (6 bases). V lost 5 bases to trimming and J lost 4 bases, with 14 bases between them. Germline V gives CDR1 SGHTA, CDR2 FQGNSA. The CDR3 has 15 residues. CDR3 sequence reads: CASSPARGGTGELFF. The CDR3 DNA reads TGTGCCAGCAGCCCGGCGAGGGGAGGCACCGGGGAGCTGTTTTTT.

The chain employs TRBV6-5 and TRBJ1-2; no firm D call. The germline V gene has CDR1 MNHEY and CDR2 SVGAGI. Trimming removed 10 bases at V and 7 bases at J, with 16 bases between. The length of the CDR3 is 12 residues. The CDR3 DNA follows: TGTGCCATAGTCACCCCTTTGGGTGGCTACACCTTC. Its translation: CAIVTPLGGYTF.

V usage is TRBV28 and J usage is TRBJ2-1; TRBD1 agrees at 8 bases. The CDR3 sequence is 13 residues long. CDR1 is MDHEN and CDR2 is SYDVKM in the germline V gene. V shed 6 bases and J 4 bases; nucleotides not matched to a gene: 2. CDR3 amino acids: CASSRTGYNEQFF. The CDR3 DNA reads TGTGCCAGCAGCAGGACAGGGTACAATGAGCAGTTCTTC.

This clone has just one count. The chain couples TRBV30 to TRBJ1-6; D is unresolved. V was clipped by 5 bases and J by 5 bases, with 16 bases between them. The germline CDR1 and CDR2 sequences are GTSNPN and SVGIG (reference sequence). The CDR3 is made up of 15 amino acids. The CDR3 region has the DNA TGTGCCTGGGCAGAAAGGTGGAGAGATAATTCACCCCTCCACTTT. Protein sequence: CAWAERWRDNSPLHF.

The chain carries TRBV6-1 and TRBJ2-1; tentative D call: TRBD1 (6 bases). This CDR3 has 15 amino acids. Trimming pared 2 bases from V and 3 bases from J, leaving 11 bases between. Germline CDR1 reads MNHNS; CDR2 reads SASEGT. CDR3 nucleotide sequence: TGTGCCAGCAGTGAAATGACAGGCGGCTACAATGAGCAGTTCTTC. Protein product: CASSEMTGGYNEQFF.

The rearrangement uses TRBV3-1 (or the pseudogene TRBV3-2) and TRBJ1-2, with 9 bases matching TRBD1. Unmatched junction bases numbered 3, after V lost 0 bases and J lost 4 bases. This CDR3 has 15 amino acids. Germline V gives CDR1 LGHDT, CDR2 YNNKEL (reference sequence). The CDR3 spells CASSQEGQGGYGYTF. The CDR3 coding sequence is TGTGCCAGCAGCCAAGAGGGACAGGGCGGCTATGGCTACACCTTC.

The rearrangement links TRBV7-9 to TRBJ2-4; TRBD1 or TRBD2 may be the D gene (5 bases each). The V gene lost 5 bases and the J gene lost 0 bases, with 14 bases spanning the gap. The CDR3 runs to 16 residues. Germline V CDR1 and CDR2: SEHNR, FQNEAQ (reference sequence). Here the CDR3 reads CASSPGRGLAKNIQYF. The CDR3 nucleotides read TGTGCCAGCAGCCCAGGCCGGGGCTTAGCCAAAAACATTCAGTACTTC.

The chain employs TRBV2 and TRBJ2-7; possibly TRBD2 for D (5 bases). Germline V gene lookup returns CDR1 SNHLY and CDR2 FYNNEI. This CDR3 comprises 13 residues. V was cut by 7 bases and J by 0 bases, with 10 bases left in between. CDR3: CASTGSSSYEQYF. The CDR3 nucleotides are TGTGCCAGCACGGGGTCCTCCTCCTACGAGCAGTACTTC. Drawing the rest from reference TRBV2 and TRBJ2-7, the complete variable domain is EPEVTQTPSHQVTQMGQEVILRCVPISNHLYFYWYRQILGQKVEFLVSFYNNEISEKSEIFDDQFSVERPDGSNFTLKIRSTKLEDSAMYFCASTGSSSYEQYFGPGTRLTVT.

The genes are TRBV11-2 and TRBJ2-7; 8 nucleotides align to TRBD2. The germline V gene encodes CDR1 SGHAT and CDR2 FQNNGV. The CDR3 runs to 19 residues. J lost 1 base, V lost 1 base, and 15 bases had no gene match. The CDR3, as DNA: TGTGCCAGCAGCTTAGTCCTCACACCGCTAGCGGGCACGTCCTACGAGCAGTACTTC. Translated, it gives CASSLVLTPLAGTSYEQYF.

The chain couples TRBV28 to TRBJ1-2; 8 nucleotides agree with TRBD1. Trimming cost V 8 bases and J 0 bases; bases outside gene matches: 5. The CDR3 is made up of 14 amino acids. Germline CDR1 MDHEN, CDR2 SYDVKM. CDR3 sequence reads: CASRTGRANYGYTF. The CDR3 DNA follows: TGTGCCAGCCGGACAGGGAGAGCTAACTATGGCTACACCTTC.

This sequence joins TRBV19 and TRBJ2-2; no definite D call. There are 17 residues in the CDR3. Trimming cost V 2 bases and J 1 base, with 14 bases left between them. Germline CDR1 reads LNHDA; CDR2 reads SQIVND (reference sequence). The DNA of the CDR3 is TGTGCCAGTAGTATATGGAGTGGGCGGAGGAACACCGGGGAGCTGTTTTTT. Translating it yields CASSIWSGRRNTGELFF.

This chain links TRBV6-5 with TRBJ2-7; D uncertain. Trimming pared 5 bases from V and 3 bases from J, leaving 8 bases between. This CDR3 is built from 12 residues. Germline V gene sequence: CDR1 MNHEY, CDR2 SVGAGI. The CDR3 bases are TGTGCCAGCAGTAGGACGGTCTACGAGCAGTACTTC. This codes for CASSRTVYEQYF.

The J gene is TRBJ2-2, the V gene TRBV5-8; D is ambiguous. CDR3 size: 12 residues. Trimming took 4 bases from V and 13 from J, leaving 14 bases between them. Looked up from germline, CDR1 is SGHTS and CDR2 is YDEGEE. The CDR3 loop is CASSPDPVRLFF. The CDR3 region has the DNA TGTGCCAGCAGCCCGGACCCGGTACGGCTGTTTTTT.